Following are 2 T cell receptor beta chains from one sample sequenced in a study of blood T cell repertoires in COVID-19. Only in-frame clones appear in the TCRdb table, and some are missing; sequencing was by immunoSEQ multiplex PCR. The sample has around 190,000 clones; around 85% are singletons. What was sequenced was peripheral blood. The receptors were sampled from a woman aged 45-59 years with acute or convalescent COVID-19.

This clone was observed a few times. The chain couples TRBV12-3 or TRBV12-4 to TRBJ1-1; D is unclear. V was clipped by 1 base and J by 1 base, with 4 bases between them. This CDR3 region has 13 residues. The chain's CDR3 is CASSLVWNTEAFF. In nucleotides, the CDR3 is TGTGCCAGCAGTTTAGTCTGGAACACTGAAGCTTTCTTT.

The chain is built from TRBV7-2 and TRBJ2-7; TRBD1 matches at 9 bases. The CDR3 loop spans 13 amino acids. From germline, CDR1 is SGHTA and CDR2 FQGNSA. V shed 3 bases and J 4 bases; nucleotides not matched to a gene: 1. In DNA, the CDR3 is TGTGCCAGCAGCTTGACAGGGGGATACGAGCAGTACTTC. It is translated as CASSLTGGYEQYF.